These T cell receptor beta chains were read from a single sample in a study of identical twins. TCRdb fed the 5' RACE reads into MiXCR, producing one record per CDR3 protein. The sample yields 450,000 to 650,000 distinct CDR3 sequences, roughly 15% seen once. The data were also submitted as part of a second study, on yellow fever vaccine responses in identical twins.

Sequenced material: CD4+ T cells sorted from blood. The receptors originated from a woman younger than 30 in good health. Both conserved end residues are part of each CDR3. Each record gives: V gene, D gene, clone size, J gene, CDR3 protein, CDR3 DNA. A D gene is named only where the DNA matches it firmly. Expanded clones get a size class; other rows say once, few or many, or leave the size out.

>TRBV5-1|.|few|TRBJ2-6
CASRASSGANVLTF
TGCGCCAGCAGGGCAAGTTCTGGGGCCAACGTCCTGACTTTC
>TRBV2|.|few|TRBJ2-6
CASSEAAGANVLTF
TGTGCCAGCAGTGAAGCCGCTGGGGCCAACGTCCTGACTTTC
>TRBV4-1|.|few|TRBJ1-3
CASSPYSKLSSGNTIYF
TGCGCCAGCAGCCCCTACAGCAAATTATCTTCTGGAAACACCATATATTTT
>TRBV18|.|.|TRBJ2-7
CASSLEKDSHEQYF
TGTGCCAGCTCACTCGAGAAGGACTCCCACGAGCAGTACTTC
>TRBV5-1|.|few|TRBJ1-4
CASSLSRGDNEKLFF
TGCGCCAGCAGCTTGTCACGGGGAGATAATGAAAAACTGTTTTTT
>TRBV7-3|.|few|TRBJ2-3
CASSLRVASGTDTQYF
TGTGCCAGCAGCTTAAGGGTGGCTAGCGGCACAGATACGCAGTATTTT
>TRBV3-1|TRBD1|few|TRBJ1-2
CASSPRGTGTYGYTF
TGTGCCAGCAGCCCGAGAGGGACAGGGACCTATGGCTACACCTTC
>TRBV5-1|TRBD2|.|TRBJ2-5
CASSPGTSGRKAQETQYF
TGCGCCAGCAGCCCGGGGACTAGCGGGAGGAAGGCACAAGAGACCCAGTACTTC
>TRBV11-1|TRBD2|few|TRBJ2-3
CASSLAVLAGPSTDTQYF
TGTGCCAGCAGCTTAGCGGTATTAGCGGGGCCCAGCACAGATACGCAGTATTTT
>TRBV12-3/TRBV12-4|TRBD2|.|TRBJ2-2
CASSLSGLAGAGELFF
TGTGCCAGCAGTTTGTCCGGCCTAGCGGGAGCCGGGGAGCTGTTTTTT
>TRBV20-1|TRBD2|.|TRBJ2-3
CSARDVGLADRSTQYF
TGCAGTGCTAGAGATGTGGGACTAGCGGACCGTTCTACGCAGTATTTT
>TRBV12-3/TRBV12-4|.|few|TRBJ2-2
CASSPRAQNTGELFF
TGTGCCAGCAGTCCCAGGGCCCAAAACACCGGGGAGCTGTTTTTT
>TRBV10-3|.|.|TRBJ2-5
CAISESGVIQETQYF
TGTGCCATCAGTGAGTCAGGGGTTATCCAAGAGACCCAGTACTTC
>TRBV12-3/TRBV12-4|.|many|TRBJ2-1
CASTTASGVSYNEQFF
TGTGCCAGCACCACAGCCTCAGGGGTTTCCTACAATGAGCAGTTCTTC
>TRBV19|.|.|TRBJ1-2
CASTNRPNYGYTF
TGTGCCAGTACAAACAGGCCGAACTATGGCTACACCTTC
>TRBV2|TRBD1|.|TRBJ2-5
CASRGRGGETQYF
TGTGCCAGCAGAGGAAGAGGGGGCGAGACCCAGTACTTC
>TRBV11-2|TRBD2|.|TRBJ2-1
CASSLNPGLAGFF
TGTGCCAGCAGCTTAAATCCGGGACTAGCAGGGTTCTTC
>TRBV6-1|TRBD1|few|TRBJ1-2
CASSEYPGQNYGYTF
TGTGCCAGCAGTGAATACCCGGGACAGAACTATGGCTACACCTTC
>TRBV5-1|TRBD1|.|TRBJ2-2
CASSPGTGGNTGELFF
TGCGCCAGCAGCCCCGGGACAGGGGGAAACACCGGGGAGCTGTTTTTT
>TRBV5-1|TRBD2|few|TRBJ2-7
CASSLNAGATYEQYF
TGCGCCAGCAGCTTGAATGCGGGAGCAACCTACGAGCAGTACTTC
>TRBV4-2|.|.|TRBJ2-1
CASSAQAVNEQFF
TGTGCCAGCAGCGCCCAGGCGGTCAATGAGCAGTTCTTC
>TRBV5-1|.|many|TRBJ2-1
CASRSSSYNEQFF
TGCGCCAGCAGGTCCAGCTCCTACAATGAGCAGTTCTTC
>TRBV10-1|TRBD2|.|TRBJ2-1
CASSEARLAGDNEQFF
TGCGCCAGCAGTGAGGCGAGGCTAGCGGGAGACAATGAGCAGTTCTTC
>TRBV3-1|.|few|TRBJ2-1
CASSQLYNEQFF
TGTGCCAGCAGCCAGCTCTACAATGAGCAGTTCTTC
>TRBV5-6|.|.|TRBJ2-3
CASSPAGTGRTDTQYF
TGTGCCAGCAGCCCCGCCGGGACGGGACGCACAGATACGCAGTATTTT
>TRBV6-1|.|.|TRBJ1-1
CASRTTGIVTEAFF
TGTGCCAGCAGAACAACAGGGATTGTCACTGAAGCTTTCTTT
>TRBV20-1|TRBD2|few|TRBJ2-7
CSARPGGYEQYF
TGCAGTGCTAGGCCGGGGGGGTACGAGCAGTACTTC
>TRBV10-3|.|few|TRBJ2-1
CAISEGSLVVWNEQFF
TGTGCCATCAGTGAGGGGAGTCTGGTCGTGTGGAATGAGCAGTTCTTC
>TRBV7-8|.|.|TRBJ1-3
CASSTTGSPGNTIYF
TGTGCCAGCAGCACGACCGGGTCGCCTGGAAACACCATATATTTT
>TRBV3-1|.|many|TRBJ1-1
CASSLTRWTEAFF
TGTGCCAGCAGCCTCACTAGGTGGACTGAAGCTTTCTTT
>TRBV5-1|.|few|TRBJ1-5
CASSPDVNQPQHF
TGCGCCAGCAGCCCGGACGTCAATCAGCCCCAGCATTTT
>TRBV28|.|few|TRBJ2-7
CASSLSRAYEQYF
TGTGCCAGCAGTTTATCCAGGGCCTACGAGCAGTACTTC
>TRBV14|TRBD2|few|TRBJ2-1
CASSQISGRAGNEQFF
TGTGCCAGCAGCCAGATTAGCGGGAGGGCCGGAAATGAGCAGTTCTTC
>TRBV20-1|.|.|TRBJ1-2
CSAGLPGSGYTF
TGCAGTGCCGGACTCCCCGGTTCGGGGTACACCTTC
>TRBV2|TRBD2|once|TRBJ2-2
CTCSDRGLAGPDTGELFF
TGTACCTGCAGTGATAGGGGACTAGCGGGACCGGACACCGGGGAGCTGTTTTTT
>TRBV2|.|few|TRBJ2-7
CASSGEAGGRYEQYF
TGTGCCAGCAGTGGTGAGGCTGGGGGCCGGTACGAGCAGTACTTC
>TRBV7-8|TRBD1|once|TRBJ2-3
CASREAAGQATDTQYF
TGTGCCAGCAGAGAGGCCGCGGGACAGGCTACAGATACGCAGTATTTT
>TRBV29-1|.|.|TRBJ1-2
CSVGGSNYGYTF
TGCAGCGTTGGAGGCAGTAACTATGGCTACACCTTC
>TRBV29-1|.|many|TRBJ2-3
CSVEGNTDTQYF
TGCAGCGTTGAAGGGAACACAGATACGCAGTATTTT
>TRBV28|TRBD2|.|TRBJ2-7
CASLSPTSSYEQYF
TGTGCCAGCTTGAGCCCGACTAGCAGCTACGAGCAGTACTTC
>TRBV6-1|.|.|TRBJ1-5
CASSRGWEVGQPQHF
TGTGCCAGCAGTCGGGGATGGGAGGTCGGTCAGCCCCAGCATTTT
>TRBV10-3|.|.|TRBJ2-7
CAISADRAYEQYF
TGTGCCATCAGTGCCGACAGAGCCTACGAGCAGTACTTC
>TRBV29-1|.|many|TRBJ2-3
CSVGGAEGGTDTQYF
TGCAGCGTTGGGGGAGCGGAGGGGGGCACAGATACGCAGTATTTT
>TRBV3-1|.|few|TRBJ2-2
CASSQNLAGGGELFF
TGTGCCAGCAGCCAAAATTTGGCAGGCGGAGGGGAGCTGTTTTTT
>TRBV3-1|.|few|TRBJ2-2
CASSPQGLSFTGELFF
TGTGCCAGCAGCCCGCAGGGACTTAGCTTCACCGGGGAGCTGTTTTTT
>TRBV19|.|.|TRBJ2-1
CASMTTGGGNEQFF
TGTGCCAGTATGACTACCGGGGGAGGCAATGAGCAGTTCTTC
>TRBV7-9|TRBD1|.|TRBJ1-1
CASTKGQGNSMRAFF
TGTGCCAGCACTAAAGGACAGGGGAATAGTATGAGGGCTTTCTTT
>TRBV5-1|TRBD1|.|TRBJ2-5
CASRPLGTEEETQYF
TGCGCCAGCAGACCTCTTGGGACAGAGGAAGAGACCCAGTACTTC
>TRBV7-9|TRBD2|.|TRBJ2-2
CASSLVAGTSGTGELFF
TGTGCCAGCAGCTTAGTCGCCGGGACTAGCGGGACCGGGGAGCTGTTTTTT